This TCR beta chain derives from a study of PD-1 blockade in classical Hodgkin lymphoma. Study findings and constraints: A significant rise in TCR diversity by C4D1 was seen for CD4+ but not CD8+ cells. Underlying causes for the observed repertoire differences were not defined, possibly disease activity or prior therapy.

Every single patient, without exception, relapsed after autologous stem cell transplantation, and brentuximab vedotin exposure varied. Concerning this clone: Its antigen is as yet unknown.

The protocol was immunoSEQ multiplex PCR, while the TCRdb copy is restricted to in-frame clones and leaves out a portion. The sample holds tens of thousands of clones, 85% to 95% seen once. Here the sequenced sample was peripheral blood mononuclear cells (PBMCs), taken at baseline. This receptor was identified in a human donor with classical Hodgkin lymphoma.

The CDR3 spells CASSLTAPGLEQYF. CDR3 nucleotide sequence: TGTGCCAGCAGTCTCACGGCCCCGGGTCTCGAGCAGTACTTC. The rearrangement links TRBV28 to TRBJ2-7; D is ambiguous. Per the germline V gene, CDR1 is MDHEN and CDR2 is SYDVKM. The CDR3 extends over 14 amino acids. V was cut by 5 bases and J by 6 bases, with 17 bases left in between.